The present entry profiles one T cell receptor beta chain with its context. The sample originates from a study of T cell changes during pregnancy in multiple sclerosis. Profiled with immunoSEQ multiplex PCR; TCRdb holds only in-frame clones, not every one. The data show 950 to 1,300 clones, with more than 80% seen just once and 40% to 55% held by the top ten. The germline V gene has CDR1 SGHDT and CDR2 YYEEEE. The CDR3 totals 16 residues. Trimming cost V 4 bases and J 3 bases; bases outside gene matches: 7. This receptor was obtained from a female patient with multiple sclerosis, enrolled in a pregnancy study. Some clones in this sample may be carry-over from other donors' samples. Sequenced input: CD4+ T cells from PBMCs (not recorded whether the cells were cultured). The chain uses TRBV5-6 and TRBJ2-6; 7 bases are shared with TRBD2. The chain's CDR3 is CASSPHGGSGANVLTF. DNA of the CDR3: TGTGCCAGCAGCCCCCACGGGGGGAGTGGGGCCAACGTCCTGACTTTC. The complete variable domain, with remaining parts taken from reference TRBV5-6 and TRBJ2-6, reads DAGVTQSPTHLIKTRGQQVTLRCSPKSGHDTVSWYQQALGQGPQFIFQYYEEEERQRGNFPDRFSGHQFPNYSSELNVNALLLGDSALYLCASSPHGGSGANVLTFGAGSRLTVL.